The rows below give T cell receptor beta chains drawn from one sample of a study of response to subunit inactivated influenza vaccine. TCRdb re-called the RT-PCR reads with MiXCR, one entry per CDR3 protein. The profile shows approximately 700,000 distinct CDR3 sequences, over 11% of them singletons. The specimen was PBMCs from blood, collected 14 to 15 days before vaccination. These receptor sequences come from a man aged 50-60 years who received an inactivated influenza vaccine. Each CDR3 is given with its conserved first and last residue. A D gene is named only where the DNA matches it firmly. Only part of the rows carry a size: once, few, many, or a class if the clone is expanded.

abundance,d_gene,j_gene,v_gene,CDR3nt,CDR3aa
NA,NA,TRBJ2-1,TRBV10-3,TGTGCCAGCAACAGGGAACTGGTGGAGTGGCGCAATGAGCAGTTCTTC,CASNRELVEWRNEQFF
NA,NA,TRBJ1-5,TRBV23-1,TGCGCCAGCAGTCAAGGGGGGGCCCATCAGCCCCAGCATTTT,CASSQGGAHQPQHF
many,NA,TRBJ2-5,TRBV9,TGTGCCAGCAGCGTCCGAGAATACGAGACCCAGTACTTC,CASSVREYETQYF
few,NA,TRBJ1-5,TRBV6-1,TGTGCCAGCAGTGAACGGGGGTTCGGTCAGCCCCAGCATTTT,CASSERGFGQPQHF
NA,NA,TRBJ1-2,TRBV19,TGTGCCAGTAGCCCGTCTCTGGTGGGGGCCAACTATGGCTACACCTTC,CASSPSLVGANYGYTF
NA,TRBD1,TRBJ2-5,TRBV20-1,TGCAGTGCTAGGGAGACAGGGTTCCTAGAGACCCAGTACTTC,CSARETGFLETQYF
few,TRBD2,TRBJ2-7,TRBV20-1,TGCAGTGCTAGAGAGGCTAGCGGGGGCTACGAGCAGTACTTC,CSAREASGGYEQYF
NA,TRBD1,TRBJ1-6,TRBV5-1,TGCGCCAGCAGCTTGGGGGGACAGCGACCCTATAATTCACCCCTCCACTTT,CASSLGGQRPYNSPLHF
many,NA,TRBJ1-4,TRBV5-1,TGCGCCAGCAGCTTGCGGCAGGCAACTAATGAAAAACTGTTTTTT,CASSLRQATNEKLFF
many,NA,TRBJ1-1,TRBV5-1,TGCGCCAGCAGCCAAGACGGGAATGAAGCTTTCTTT,CASSQDGNEAFF